The rows below give T cell receptor beta chains drawn from one sample of a study of radiotherapy plus CTLA-4 blockade in lung cancer. Some clones are missing from TCRdb's copy, which holds only in-frame ones; the method was immunoSEQ multiplex PCR. In the table there are roughly 46,000 clones, around 77% of which are singletons. This specimen was peripheral blood, taken from a patient treated with radiotherapy plus ipilimumab. Every receptor here comes from a human donor with non-small cell lung cancer who had stable disease on radiotherapy plus ipilimumab. CDR3s include the opening cysteine and the closing phenylalanine or tryptophan. D genes are given only for firm matches. Some rows mark clone size as missing; the rest say once, few, many or name a class of expanded clone.

d_gene,v_gene,abundance,j_gene,CDR3nt,CDR3aa
NA,TRBV6-5,NA,TRBJ1-1,TGTGCCAGCAGTTACTCGCGCGGACTCCGGGACACTGAAGCTTTCTTT,CASSYSRGLRDTEAFF
NA,TRBV14,NA,TRBJ2-2,TGTGCCAGCAGCCAAGTAAATATATTCACCGGGGAGCTGTTTTTT,CASSQVNIFTGELFF
TRBD1,TRBV11-2,NA,TRBJ1-1,TGTGCCAGCAGCCCAGGGGGCGCGGGCACTGAAGCTTTCTTT,CASSPGGAGTEAFF
TRBD2,TRBV6-1,few,TRBJ2-7,TGTGCCAGCAGTGAAGGCACTAGCGGGGGGGAAGAGCAGTACTTC,CASSEGTSGGEEQYF
TRBD2,TRBV10-1,NA,TRBJ2-5,TGCGCCAGCAGTGAGCGACTAGCGGGGGGGCGTGAGACCCAGTACTTC,CASSERLAGGRETQYF
NA,TRBV14,NA,TRBJ2-3,TGTGCCAGCAGCCCTAACTGGGACCCTAAATCAGATACGCAGTATTTT,CASSPNWDPKSDTQYF
NA,TRBV6-5,NA,TRBJ1-2,TGTGCCAGCAGTTATGGTTCGGGAGGCTACACCTTC,CASSYGSGGYTF
NA,TRBV10-3,NA,TRBJ1-3,TGTGCCATCAGTGACGAATCTGGAAACACCATATATTTT,CAISDESGNTIYF
TRBD2,TRBV9,once,TRBJ2-3,TGTGCCAGCAGCGGGACTAGCGGGGGGGGAGGCACAGATACGCAGTATTTT,CASSGTSGGGGTDTQYF
NA,TRBV18,NA,TRBJ1-1,TGTGCCAGCTCACCAGACGACAGGAACACTGAAGCTTTCTTT,CASSPDDRNTEAFF
TRBD1,TRBV5-4,NA,TRBJ1-2,TGTGCCAGCAGACTCCTAGGGGGCAACTATGGCTACACCTTC,CASRLLGGNYGYTF
NA,TRBV2,NA,TRBJ2-2,TGTGCCTCCGAGGGGGGGGAGACCTGGAGGGGCACCGGGGAGCTGTTTTTT,CASEGGETWRGTGELFF
NA,TRBV30,NA,TRBJ2-7,TGTGCCTGGAGTGTTCTGGGGGACGGGTCCTACGAGCAGTACTTC,CAWSVLGDGSYEQYF
NA,TRBV28,NA,TRBJ1-5,TGTGCCAGCAGTTCTTGGGACGGACTCAATCAGCCCCAGCATTTT,CASSSWDGLNQPQHF
NA,TRBV6-5,NA,TRBJ1-3,TGTGCCAGCTGCGCCCGCGGCGGTGCCACCATATATTTT,CASCARGGATIYF
TRBD2,TRBV6-6,NA,TRBJ2-5,TGTGCCAGCGCCACGCTAGCGGATCCCCAAGAGACCCAGTACTTC,CASATLADPQETQYF
TRBD2,TRBV5-8,NA,TRBJ2-7,TGTGCCAGCAGCCAATGGACTAGCGGGACATTTTACGAGCAGTACTTC,CASSQWTSGTFYEQYF
NA,TRBV19,NA,TRBJ1-5,TGTGCCAGTAGTAGTACAGGGCCTAATCAGCCCCAGCATTTT,CASSSTGPNQPQHF
NA,TRBV30,NA,TRBJ2-7,TGTGCCTGGAGTGGCGGAGACGCCTACGAGCAGTACTTC,CAWSGGDAYEQYF
NA,TRBV5-6,NA,TRBJ1-2,TGTGCCAGCAGCTTGGACAGGGATCGGTCCTATGGCTACACCTTC,CASSLDRDRSYGYTF
NA,TRBV14,NA,TRBJ2-6,TGTGCCAGCAGCCAAGGACGGATCTCTGGGGCCAACGTCCTGACTTTC,CASSQGRISGANVLTF
TRBD1,TRBV19,NA,TRBJ2-5,TGTGCCAGTAGCACAGGGGGGGGACAGGGAGGAGAGACCCAGTACTTC,CASSTGGGQGGETQYF
NA,TRBV6-1,NA,TRBJ1-2,TGTGCCAGCAGTGAAGCGTTTGGGGGAGGCTATGGCTACACCTTC,CASSEAFGGGYGYTF
NA,TRBV14,NA,TRBJ1-1,TGTGCCAGCAGCCAATCACGGCTTGTTGGTACTGAAGCTTTCTTT,CASSQSRLVGTEAFF
NA,TRBV5-6,NA,TRBJ2-5,TGTGCCAGCAGCTTGGGTCTAGTACGGCAAGAGACCCAGTACTTC,CASSLGLVRQETQYF
NA,TRBV5-1,once,TRBJ1-1,TGCGCCAGCAATCTGGAAATGGACACTGAAGCTTTCTTT,CASNLEMDTEAFF
NA,TRBV2,NA,TRBJ1-2,TGTGCCAGCAGTGAAGCAAGGGGAGGAGGCTACACCTTC,CASSEARGGGYTF
NA,TRBV4-2,once,TRBJ1-1,TGTGCCAGCAGCCAAGGCTTTCAAAGGAACACTGAAGCTTTCTTT,CASSQGFQRNTEAFF
NA,TRBV5-4,few,TRBJ1-1,TGTGCCAGCACCTCCCGGGTGCCGGTTAACACTGAAGCTTTCTTT,CASTSRVPVNTEAFF
NA,TRBV6-5,few,TRBJ2-3,TGTGCCAGCAGTTCCTCAGGTGGGGGGGGCGTAGATACGCAGTATTTT,CASSSSGGGGVDTQYF
NA,TRBV28,NA,TRBJ1-2,TGTGCCAGCAGTTTAGGAGGGAATATTAACTATGGCTACACCTTC,CASSLGGNINYGYTF
TRBD2,TRBV10-1,NA,TRBJ2-1,TGCGCCAGCAGTGAGGGCGGGGCGGGGGGACTCAATGAGCAGTTCTTC,CASSEGGAGGLNEQFF
NA,TRBV4-3,few,TRBJ2-4,TGCGCCAGCAGCCAAGGCCCGGGTGGGAGGGGGGACTTAGCCAAAAACATTCAGTACTTC,CASSQGPGGRGDLAKNIQYF
TRBD1,TRBV9,NA,TRBJ1-3,TGTGCCAGCAGGGGGACAGGGACTGGAAACACCATATATTTT,CASRGTGTGNTIYF
NA,TRBV7-2,NA,TRBJ1-1,TGTGCCAGCAGCTTAACGCGGGGGATGAACACTGAAGCTTTCTTT,CASSLTRGMNTEAFF
NA,TRBV7-2,NA,TRBJ1-1,TGTGCCAGCAGGGTTGTTGGGACTGAAGCTTTCTTT,CASRVVGTEAFF
NA,TRBV7-7,NA,TRBJ1-6,TGTGCCAGCCTTCTGGGCAGAGCCTATAATTCACCCCTCCACTTT,CASLLGRAYNSPLHF
NA,TRBV27,NA,TRBJ2-6,TGTGCCAGCAGTTTATCGTCCGGGGCCAACGTCCTGACTTTC,CASSLSSGANVLTF
TRBD1,TRBV5-6,NA,TRBJ1-6,TGTGCCAGCAGCTCTGGACAGGGGAATAATTCACCCCTCCACTTT,CASSSGQGNNSPLHF
NA,TRBV9,NA,TRBJ1-3,TGTGCCAGCAGCGAGACAGGATACTCTGGAAACACCATATATTTT,CASSETGYSGNTIYF
NA,TRBV4-1,NA,TRBJ2-5,TGCGCCAGCAGCCAAGAGAGAGGGGGAACAGAACGCGTGCAGGAGACCCAGTACTTC,CASSQERGGTERVQETQYF
NA,TRBV2,NA,TRBJ1-1,TGTGCCAGCAGTGTCGTGGTTGAAGCTTTCTTT,CASSVVVEAFF
TRBD2,TRBV27,NA,TRBJ2-7,TGTGCCAGCGGGACTAGCACATCCTACGAGCAGTACTTC,CASGTSTSYEQYF
NA,TRBV6-5,NA,TRBJ1-1,TGTGCCAGCAGCGAGGGACAAATGAACACTGAAGCTTTCTTT,CASSEGQMNTEAFF
NA,TRBV5-1,NA,TRBJ1-1,TGCGCCAGCAGCTTGGAGTACAGGGTGAACACTGAAGCTTTCTTT,CASSLEYRVNTEAFF
TRBD2,TRBV6-1,NA,TRBJ2-1,TGTGCCAGCAGTACACTAGCGGGGGGGCAAGGTGAGCAGTTCTTC,CASSTLAGGQGEQFF
TRBD1,TRBV19,once,TRBJ1-4,TGTGCCAGTAGTTCGGGACAGGGTTTTAATGAAAAACTGTTTTTT,CASSSGQGFNEKLFF
NA,TRBV18,NA,TRBJ2-1,TGTGCCAGCTCACCCACCGCAGGCAAGCAGTTCTTC,CASSPTAGKQFF
TRBD2,TRBV5-1,few,TRBJ2-5,TGCGCCAGCAGCCCCCGACCGGAGGGTAGCGGGGGGCCCAAAGAGACCCAGTACTTC,CASSPRPEGSGGPKETQYF
NA,TRBV5-4,NA,TRBJ2-7,TGTGCCAGCAGCTTGTCCATAGGCGAGCAGTACTTC,CASSLSIGEQYF
NA,TRBV19,NA,TRBJ2-5,TGTGCCAGTAGTATCCAGGGGCAAGAGACCCAGTACTTC,CASSIQGQETQYF
TRBD1,TRBV7-6,NA,TRBJ1-4,TGTGCCAGCTCGGACAGGAGGGAGGCTAATGAAAAACTGTTTTTT,CASSDRREANEKLFF
NA,TRBV5-4,NA,TRBJ2-3,TGTGCCAGCAGCTCAGGACTATCAGATACGCAGTATTTT,CASSSGLSDTQYF
TRBD1,TRBV6-5,NA,TRBJ1-2,TGTGCCAGCACAGCGGCAGGGGGTGCGCTCTATGGCTACACCTTC,CASTAAGGALYGYTF
NA,TRBV9,NA,TRBJ1-4,TGTGCCAGCAGCGTAGCTGAGGGCAGCCCGTACGATGAAAAACTGTTTTTT,CASSVAEGSPYDEKLFF
NA,TRBV2,NA,TRBJ1-2,TGTGCCAGCAGTGTGGATGACCTAGGGGACTATGGCTACACCTTC,CASSVDDLGDYGYTF